These T cell receptor beta chains were read from a single sample in a study of T-cell reconstitution after alpha-beta-depleted transplantation in children. TCRdb re-called the PCR reads through MiXCR, storing one row per CDR3 protein. The sample carries 210,000 or so distinct CDR3 sequences, under 13% recorded once. Sample: PBMCs, taken before TCRalphabeta/CD19-depleted stem cell transplant. The receptors derive from a child less than two years old with acute myeloid leukemia, due to receive a stem cell transplant. The CDR3 runs from the conserved cysteine through the conserved F or W. Fields, in order: V gene, J gene, D gene, clone size, CDR3 DNA, CDR3 protein. The D gene is left open where the match is weak. Rows may omit the clone size; those that give it use once, few, many or a size class.

v_call: TRBV5-1
j_call: TRBJ2-1
d_call: TRBD2
clone_size: many
cdr3_nt: TGCGCCAGCAGCTTGGACGGTAGCGGGGGGGTTTCCCTCAATGAGCAGTTCTTC
cdr3_aa: CASSLDGSGGVSLNEQFF

v_call: TRBV23-1
j_call: TRBJ2-3
d_call: .
clone_size: many
cdr3_nt: TGCGCCAGCAGTCAATCGAGATATAACACAGATACGCAGTATTTT
cdr3_aa: CASSQSRYNTDTQYF

v_call: TRBV4-2
j_call: TRBJ1-2
d_call: .
clone_size: many
cdr3_nt: TGTGCCAGCAGCCAAGGACCAGGGAATTACTATGGCTACACCTTC
cdr3_aa: CASSQGPGNYYGYTF

v_call: TRBV29-1
j_call: TRBJ1-2
d_call: .
clone_size: .
cdr3_nt: TGCAGCGTTGAAGTTAAACCGGGAGGCTACACCTTC
cdr3_aa: CSVEVKPGGYTF

v_call: TRBV20-1
j_call: TRBJ1-2
d_call: TRBD1
clone_size: many
cdr3_nt: TGCAGTGCTAGGCCGGGACAGGGACCCGTTAACTATGGCTACACCTTC
cdr3_aa: CSARPGQGPVNYGYTF

v_call: TRBV20-1
j_call: TRBJ2-2
d_call: .
clone_size: many
cdr3_nt: TGCAGTGCTAGGTCTACTAACACCGGGGAGCTGTTTTTT
cdr3_aa: CSARSTNTGELFF

v_call: TRBV6-5
j_call: TRBJ2-3
d_call: TRBD2
clone_size: many
cdr3_nt: TGTGCCAGCAGTTACCGCGGGAGTGAGCCAGATACGCAGTATTTT
cdr3_aa: CASSYRGSEPDTQYF

v_call: TRBV20-1
j_call: TRBJ2-2
d_call: .
clone_size: many
cdr3_nt: TGCAGTACTCGGGGGTCGAACACCGGGGAGCTGTTTTTT
cdr3_aa: CSTRGSNTGELFF

v_call: TRBV7-6
j_call: TRBJ2-3
d_call: TRBD1
clone_size: many
cdr3_nt: TGTGCCAGCAGCTTAAGGGGGCCCAGCACAGATACGCAGTATTTT
cdr3_aa: CASSLRGPSTDTQYF

v_call: TRBV12-3/TRBV12-4
j_call: TRBJ1-2
d_call: TRBD1
clone_size: .
cdr3_nt: TGTGCCAGCAGCCCTCAAGGGACAGTAAACTATGGCTACACCTTC
cdr3_aa: CASSPQGTVNYGYTF

v_call: TRBV10-3
j_call: TRBJ2-1
d_call: .
clone_size: few
cdr3_nt: TGTGCCATCAGTGAAATCGACAAGCGAGAGCAGTTCTTC
cdr3_aa: CAISEIDKREQFF

v_call: TRBV5-1
j_call: TRBJ2-1
d_call: .
clone_size: few
cdr3_nt: TGCGCCAGCAGCTTGGCTGGGAATAGCGGCTACAATGAGCAGTTCTTC
cdr3_aa: CASSLAGNSGYNEQFF

v_call: TRBV29-1
j_call: TRBJ1-5
d_call: .
clone_size: many
cdr3_nt: TGCAGCGTTGAAGTTGGGGGGGCCGGGCAGCCCCAGCATTTT
cdr3_aa: CSVEVGGAGQPQHF

v_call: TRBV5-1
j_call: TRBJ2-3
d_call: TRBD1
clone_size: many
cdr3_nt: TGCGCCAGCAGCTGGACAGGGATAAGCACAGATACGCAGTATTTT
cdr3_aa: CASSWTGISTDTQYF

v_call: TRBV6-4
j_call: TRBJ2-3
d_call: TRBD2
clone_size: many
cdr3_nt: TGTGCCAGCAGTGACTCCTTCCGCGGGGGGCCAGATACGCAGTATTTT
cdr3_aa: CASSDSFRGGPDTQYF

v_call: TRBV19
j_call: TRBJ1-4
d_call: TRBD1
clone_size: .
cdr3_nt: TGTGCCAGTAGAAAGGGACAGGGCGTAAAACTGTTTTTT
cdr3_aa: CASRKGQGVKLFF

v_call: TRBV20-1
j_call: TRBJ1-1
d_call: .
clone_size: many
cdr3_nt: TGCAGTGCTAGAGTCGGCCTTATGGGGACTGAAGCTTTCTTT
cdr3_aa: CSARVGLMGTEAFF

v_call: TRBV18
j_call: TRBJ2-1
d_call: .
clone_size: few
cdr3_nt: TGTGCCAGCTCACCACCGGTGGCGGATGAGCAGTTCTTC
cdr3_aa: CASSPPVADEQFF

v_call: TRBV20-1
j_call: TRBJ2-1
d_call: TRBD2
clone_size: many
cdr3_nt: TGCAGTGCTAGATACCTAGCGGGAGGGGTCAACAATGAGCAGTTCTTC
cdr3_aa: CSARYLAGGVNNEQFF

v_call: TRBV20-1
j_call: TRBJ2-3
d_call: TRBD2
clone_size: many
cdr3_nt: TGCAGTGCTAGGGTGGGACTAGCGGGAGAGCCAAGAGATACGCAGTATTTT
cdr3_aa: CSARVGLAGEPRDTQYF

v_call: TRBV12-3/TRBV12-4
j_call: TRBJ2-5
d_call: .
clone_size: many
cdr3_nt: TGTGCCAGCAGTTCCCAGCCCTGGGGAGAGACCCAGTACTTC
cdr3_aa: CASSSQPWGETQYF

v_call: TRBV12-3/TRBV12-4
j_call: TRBJ2-5
d_call: TRBD1
clone_size: many
cdr3_nt: TGTGCCAGCAGTTACAGAGGGGGCGCGGAGACCCAGTACTTC
cdr3_aa: CASSYRGGAETQYF

v_call: TRBV6-1
j_call: TRBJ2-1
d_call: TRBD1
clone_size: many
cdr3_nt: TGTGCCAGCAGTGCCTTCGGACAGGGTCCCTACAATGAGCAGTTCTTC
cdr3_aa: CASSAFGQGPYNEQFF

v_call: TRBV3-1
j_call: TRBJ1-5
d_call: TRBD1
clone_size: many
cdr3_nt: TGTGCCAGCAGTCCCACAGGGGCCGGGGGTCAGCCCCAGCATTTT
cdr3_aa: CASSPTGAGGQPQHF

v_call: TRBV4-2
j_call: TRBJ2-7
d_call: .
clone_size: many
cdr3_nt: TGTGCCAGCAGCCAAGTGGGGGGTTCCTACGAGCAGTACTTC
cdr3_aa: CASSQVGGSYEQYF

v_call: TRBV12-3/TRBV12-4
j_call: TRBJ2-7
d_call: .
clone_size: many
cdr3_nt: TGTGCCAGCAGTCGTGCGAGCGAGCAGTACTTC
cdr3_aa: CASSRASEQYF

v_call: TRBV11-2
j_call: TRBJ2-7
d_call: TRBD2
clone_size: many
cdr3_nt: TGTGCCAGCAGCTCGGTAGCGGGGCTCTACGAGCAGTACTTC
cdr3_aa: CASSSVAGLYEQYF

v_call: TRBV18
j_call: TRBJ2-1
d_call: TRBD2
clone_size: many
cdr3_nt: TGTGCCAGCTCGCTTAGCGGGATAATCTACAATGAGCAGTTCTTC
cdr3_aa: CASSLSGIIYNEQFF

v_call: TRBV3-1
j_call: TRBJ2-3
d_call: .
clone_size: .
cdr3_nt: TGTGCCAGCAGCCAAGACTTTCTACCCGCCAACACGCAGTATTTT
cdr3_aa: CASSQDFLPANTQYF

v_call: TRBV14
j_call: TRBJ2-3
d_call: TRBD2
clone_size: many
cdr3_nt: TGTGCCAGCAGCCAGGGGACTAAAAGCACAGATACGCAGTATTTT
cdr3_aa: CASSQGTKSTDTQYF

v_call: TRBV9
j_call: TRBJ2-3
d_call: TRBD2
clone_size: few
cdr3_nt: TGTGCCAGCAGCGTAGAGCGGGGGTACACAGATACGCAGTATTTT
cdr3_aa: CASSVERGYTDTQYF